Listed here is a single TCR beta chain. The second PCR ran roughly 7 to 12 cycles with a sample-barcoded 5' primer and J-beta primers. Each cDNA was tagged by a template-switch adaptor containing 12 random nucleotides. TCRdb recomputed calls from the 5' RACE reads with MiXCR, one row per CDR3 protein. Of 1,500,000 or so distinct CDR3 sequences listed, about 42% are singletons. The source of the sample is a study of blood T cells in healthy people across ages. CDR1 and CDR2 from the germline V gene are GTSNPN and SVGIG (reference sequence). Trimming cost V 4 bases and J 3 bases, with 10 bases left between them. The length of the CDR3 is 13 residues.

The clonotype originates from a woman aged 18-35 years in good health. Sample: blood. The rearrangement joins TRBV30 to TRBJ2-1; D gene uncertain. The CDR3 region has the DNA TGTGCCTGGAATTTGGGATACTACAATGAGCAGTTCTTC. Protein sequence: CAWNLGYYNEQFF.